The 31 T cell receptor beta chains given below trace back to one sample, sequenced in a study of T cell responses to AZD1222 COVID-19 vaccine. Method: immunoSEQ multiplex PCR; TCRdb's copy keeps in-frame clones and lacks some. Among some 100,000 clones listed, around 87% were seen once. Here the sequenced sample was peripheral blood, taken on day 0 of AZD1222 vaccination. The receptors derive from an adult in good health.

This rearrangement joins TRBV18 to TRBJ1-1; the match to TRBD1 covers 11 bases. Germline V gene lookup returns CDR1 KGHSH and CDR2 LQKENI. The J segment lost 1 base and the V segment lost 6 bases, leaving 7 bases of the junction unmatched. There are 16 residues in the CDR3. CDR3 sequence reads: CASSDRGRRENTEAFF. In DNA, the CDR3 is TGTGCCAGCTCGGACAGGGGGCGCCGGGAGAACACTGAAGCTTTCTTT. The entire variable domain, with the rest obtained from reference TRBV18 and TRBJ1-1, is as follows: NAGVMQNPRHLVRRRGQEARLRCSPMKGHSHVYWYRQLPEEGLKFMVYLQKENIIDESGMPKERFSAEFPKEGPSILRIQQVVRGDSAAYFCASSDRGRRENTEAFFGQGTRLTVV.

The rearrangement joins TRBV15 to TRBJ2-1; D gene unclear. This CDR3 is built from 14 residues. The V and J ends lost 1 base and 3 bases respectively, with 7 bases between them. Germline V gene lookup returns CDR1 LNHNV and CDR2 YYDKDF (reference sequence). This CDR3 is CATSRGQDYNEQFF. As DNA, the CDR3 is TGTGCCACCAGCAGAGGACAAGACTACAATGAGCAGTTCTTC.

The chain uses TRBV6-5 and TRBJ1-5, with 7 bases matching TRBD1. Looked up from germline, CDR1 is MNHEY and CDR2 is SVGAGI. J gave up 3 bases and V 6 bases, and 8 bases lay outside the gene matches. The CDR3 length is 15 residues. The CDR3 nucleotides are TGTGCCAGCAGCCCCGGGACAGAAAACAATCAGCCCCAGCATTTT. Translated, it gives CASSPGTENNQPQHF.

This chain joins TRBV4-3 and TRBJ2-7; no clear D. Deletions cut 1 base from V and 3 bases from J, with 13 bases between. The germline CDR1 and CDR2 sequences are LGHNA and YSLEER. CDR3 size: 15 residues. Here the CDR3 DNA reads TGCGCCAGCAGCCAAGTATGGGGAAAAAGCTACGAGCAGTACTTC. This gives the protein CASSQVWGKSYEQYF.

The chain joins TRBV15 to TRBJ1-1; 7 nucleotides agree with TRBD1. The V gene end was trimmed by 5 bases and the J gene end by 0 bases; junction bases not matched to a gene: 6. Germline assignment: CDR1 LNHNV and CDR2 YYDKDF (reference sequence). This CDR3 is built from 15 residues. In DNA, the CDR3 is TGTGCCACCAGCTTCACGACAGGGATGAACACTGAAGCTTTCTTT. Its protein product is CATSFTTGMNTEAFF. The whole variable domain, filled in from reference TRBV15 and TRBJ1-1, reads DAMVIQNPRYQVTQFGKPVTLSCSQTLNHNVMYWYQQKSSQAPKLLFHYYDKDFNNEADTPDNFQSRRPNTSFCFLDIRSPGLGDTAMYLCATSFTTGMNTEAFFGQGTRLTVV.

CDR3 in DNA: TGTGCCAGCAGCTTAGTCCTCACCTACGAGCAGTACTTC. It codes for CASSLVLTYEQYF. The chain combines TRBV7-2 with TRBJ2-7, with unresolved D. The germline V gene has CDR1 SGHTA and CDR2 FQGNSA. The CDR3 consists of 13 residues. Trimming removed 1 base from V and 2 bases from J, with 6 bases in between. The complete variable domain, with remaining parts taken from reference TRBV7-2 and TRBJ2-7, reads GAGVSQSPSNKVTEKGKDVELRCDPISGHTALYWYRQSLGQGLEFLIYFQGNSAPDKSGLPSDRFSAERTGGSVSTLTIQRTQQEDSAVYLCASSLVLTYEQYFGPGTRLTVT.

The chain combines TRBV18 with TRBJ1-4; unclear D gene. The V end lost 2 bases, the J end lost 0 bases, and 7 bases lay between the germline ends. The CDR3 runs to 15 residues. In germline, CDR1 is KGHSH, CDR2 LQKENI. CDR3 sequence: CASSPSSSTNEKLFF. CDR3 DNA: TGTGCCAGCTCACCAAGCTCTTCAACTAATGAAAAACTGTTTTTT. Full variable domain (outside the CDR3, taken from reference TRBV18 and TRBJ1-4): NAGVMQNPRHLVRRRGQEARLRCSPMKGHSHVYWYRQLPEEGLKFMVYLQKENIIDESGMPKERFSAEFPKEGPSILRIQQVVRGDSAAYFCASSPSSSTNEKLFFGSGTQLSVL.

The chain carries TRBV19 and TRBJ1-2; 8 bases agree with TRBD1. V gave up 6 bases and J gave up 9 bases; unmatched junction bases: 6. The CDR3 spans 12 residues. In germline, CDR1 is LNHDA, CDR2 SQIVND (reference sequence). The CDR3 reads CASSRDRGRYTF. The CDR3, as DNA: TGTGCCAGTAGCAGAGACAGGGGCCGCTACACCTTC.

This rearrangement joins TRBV7-2 to TRBJ1-5; no reliable D call. The germline V gene encodes CDR1 SGHTA and CDR2 FQGNSA. This CDR3 region has 14 residues. V was pared by 2 bases and J by 3 bases, with 8 bases between. CDR3: CASSLLLPNQPQHF. Written as DNA, the CDR3 is TGTGCCAGCAGCTTACTCCTTCCCAATCAGCCCCAGCATTTT. Looking up the rest from reference TRBV7-2 and TRBJ1-5 gives the full variable domain: GAGVSQSPSNKVTEKGKDVELRCDPISGHTALYWYRQSLGQGLEFLIYFQGNSAPDKSGLPSDRFSAERTGGSVSTLTIQRTQQEDSAVYLCASSLLLPNQPQHFGDGTRLSIL.

The chain links TRBV18 to TRBJ2-2, with TRBD1 as a possible D gene (5 bases). The V gene's germline CDR1 is KGHSH and CDR2 LQKENI. The V end lost 2 bases, the J end lost 2 bases, and 12 bases lay between the germline ends. This CDR3 has 16 residues. This chain's CDR3 is CASSPIPDRNTGELFF. The CDR3 DNA sequence: TGTGCCAGCTCACCAATCCCTGACAGAAACACCGGGGAGCTGTTTTTT.

The rearrangement links TRBV2 to TRBJ2-4; the D is unclear. Per the germline V gene, CDR1 is SNHLY and CDR2 is FYNNEI. Trimming removed 2 bases from V and 0 bases from J, with 11 bases in between. This CDR3 has 16 amino acids. The CDR3 DNA reads TGTGCCAGCAGTGAACGGATAGAAAAAGCCAAAAACATTCAGTACTTC. This gives the protein CASSERIEKAKNIQYF.

V usage is TRBV20-1 and J usage is TRBJ2-1; TRBD2 matches at 7 bases. CDR3 length: 16 amino acids. Germline V gene lookup returns CDR1 DFQATT and CDR2 SNEGSKA (reference sequence). V shed 3 bases and J 0 bases; nucleotides not matched to a gene: 8. CDR3 nucleotide sequence: TGCAGTGCTAGTTCTCTAGCGGCCCGCTCCTACAATGAGCAGTTCTTC. Amino acids: CSASSLAARSYNEQFF.

This clone was seen once. The chain combines TRBV2 with TRBJ2-5, with 7 bases identical to TRBD1. Germline CDR1 and CDR2: SNHLY and FYNNEI. The ends lost 4 bases at V and 6 bases at J; junction bases unmatched: 5. The CDR3 has 13 residues. CDR3 sequence: CASSADREKTQYF. Here the CDR3 DNA reads TGTGCCAGCAGTGCTGACAGGGAAAAGACCCAGTACTTC. Complete variable domain (other parts from reference TRBV2 and TRBJ2-5): EPEVTQTPSHQVTQMGQEVILRCVPISNHLYFYWYRQILGQKVEFLVSFYNNEISEKSEIFDDQFSVERPDGSNFTLKIRSTKLEDSAMYFCASSADREKTQYFGPGTRLLVL.

The rearrangement joins TRBV28 to TRBJ2-1; 8 bases are shared with TRBD2. CDR3 length: 16 amino acids. The germline V gene encodes CDR1 MDHEN and CDR2 SYDVKM. The junction had 6 bases not matched to a gene; V was cut back by 5 bases and J by 0 bases. The CDR3 spells CASSQDSGTSYNEQFF. CDR3 in DNA: TGTGCCAGCAGTCAAGATAGCGGGACCTCCTACAATGAGCAGTTCTTC.

The J gene is TRBJ2-5, the V gene TRBV19, with unresolved D. Germline lookup yields CDR1 LNHDA and CDR2 SQIVND (reference sequence). The ends were cut back, 4 bases at V and 4 bases at J, with 10 bases in the middle. The CDR3 runs to 13 residues. The CDR3 here is CASSTLWGETQYF. The CDR3 region has the DNA TGTGCCAGTAGTACACTATGGGGAGAGACCCAGTACTTC.

The V call is TRBV6-5, the J call TRBJ2-1; 11 bases fit TRBD2. The CDR3 loop spans 15 amino acids. Germline lookup yields CDR1 MNHEY and CDR2 SVGAGI. V dropped 4 bases and J dropped 7; count of bases not matched to a gene: 6. The CDR3 DNA sequence: TGTGCCAGCAGTTTTAGCGGGAGGGCCGGGAATGAGCAGTTCTTC. Amino acid sequence: CASSFSGRAGNEQFF.

This rearrangement joins TRBV9 to TRBJ2-1; 10 nucleotides line up with TRBD1. CDR3 length: 15 residues. Germline CDR1 is SGDLS and CDR2 is YYNGEE. V lost 4 bases to trimming and J lost 8 bases; unmatched junction nucleotides: 9. This CDR3 is CASSTRDRGGDEQFF. The CDR3 coding sequence is TGTGCCAGCAGCACCCGGGACAGGGGCGGCGATGAGCAGTTCTTC.

This chain connects TRBV18 to TRBJ2-2; TRBD2 matches at 12 bases. This CDR3 is 18 amino acids long. Losses at the gene ends were 2 bases for V and 7 bases for J; bases not matched to a gene: 11. Germline V lookup: CDR1 KGHSH, CDR2 LQKENI. The CDR3 loop reads CASSPSPPSGRAGGELFF. The CDR3, as DNA: TGTGCCAGCTCACCAAGCCCCCCTAGCGGGAGGGCCGGCGGGGAGCTGTTTTTT.

This chain uses TRBV27 with TRBJ2-3, with D tentatively TRBD2 (6 bases). The CDR3 totals 15 residues. CDR1 MNHEY and CDR2 SMNVEV come from the germline V gene (reference sequence). Trimming left V 1 base short and J 2 bases short, with 10 bases between. In nucleotides, the CDR3 is TGTGCCAGCAGTTTATACGGCGGGGACACAGATACGCAGTATTTT. Its protein is CASSLYGGDTDTQYF.

This chain links TRBV23-1 with TRBJ1-2, with D possibly TRBD1 on 5 matching bases. TRBV23-1 is annotated as an ORF whose role is uncertain. CDR3 length: 15 residues. With 3 bases removed from V and 4 bases from J, the gap between germline ends came to 15 bases. CDR3 protein: CASSQGGMHAYGYTF. The CDR3, as DNA: TGCGCCAGCAGTCAGGGGGGGATGCATGCCTATGGCTACACCTTC.

J is TRBJ2-1 and V is TRBV9, with TRBD1 matching over 7 bases. The CDR3 is made up of 16 amino acids. V lost 4 bases to trimming and J lost 3 bases; unmatched junction nucleotides: 10. Germline values: CDR1 SGDLS, CDR2 YYNGEE. CDR3 residues: CASSLGTDLFYNEQFF. As DNA, the CDR3 is TGTGCCAGCAGCCTGGGGACAGACCTTTTCTACAATGAGCAGTTCTTC.

This chain joins TRBV7-2 and TRBJ1-4, with 7 positions matching TRBD1. The germline V gene has CDR1 SGHTA and CDR2 FQGNSA. Unmatched junction bases numbered 11, after V lost 5 bases and J lost 8 bases. CDR3 size: 15 residues. The chain's CDR3 is CASSQIQGVWEKLFF. Written as DNA, the CDR3 is TGTGCCAGCAGCCAGATCCAGGGGGTATGGGAAAAACTGTTTTTT.

V gene TRBV28 combines with J gene TRBJ2-6; D may be TRBD1 (5 bases). Germline values: CDR1 MDHEN, CDR2 SYDVKM. The CDR3 totals 15 residues. V was trimmed by 8 bases and J by 3 bases, leaving 14 bases between them. This CDR3 is CASGPQGIGANVLTF. The CDR3 nucleotides read TGTGCCAGCGGCCCCCAGGGTATTGGGGCCAACGTCCTGACTTTC. Combining the CDR3 with reference TRBV28 and TRBJ2-6 gives the whole variable domain DVKVTQSSRYLVKRTGEKVFLECVQDMDHENMFWYRQDPGLGLRLIYFSYDVKMKEKGDIPEGYSVSREKKERFSLILESASTNQTSMYLCASGPQGIGANVLTFGAGSRLTVL.

The V call is TRBV7-6, the J call TRBJ2-2; 9 bases fit TRBD1. CDR3 length: 18 amino acids. Germline-derived CDR1 and CDR2 are SGHVS and FNYEAQ. The ends lost 2 bases at V and 1 base at J; junction bases unmatched: 8. CDR3 DNA: TGTGCCAGCAGCTTAATCGGGACAGGGTTAATGAACACCGGGGAGCTGTTTTTT. It specifies CASSLIGTGLMNTGELFF.

The chain is built from TRBV29-1 and TRBJ2-1; TRBD2 aligns across 7 bases. V shed 7 bases and J 2 bases; nucleotides not matched to a gene: 8. Germline V gives CDR1 SQVTM, CDR2 ANQGSEA. The CDR3 is made up of 14 amino acids. CDR3 in DNA: TGCAGCGGGGGCGGGAGTGAACCCTACAATGAGCAGTTCTTC. Its translation is CSGGGSEPYNEQFF.

The chain carries TRBV7-8 and TRBJ1-6; no reliable D call. The CDR3 extends over 15 amino acids. V lost 1 base and J 4 bases, leaving 8 bases between the germline ends. Per the germline V gene, CDR1 is SGHVS and CDR2 is FQNEAQ. Here the CDR3 reads CASSLVDGYNSPLHF. CDR3 nucleotide sequence: TGTGCCAGCAGCTTAGTCGACGGTTATAATTCACCCCTCCACTTT. Filled out from reference TRBV7-8 and TRBJ1-6, the complete variable domain reads GAGVSQSPRYKVAKRGQDVALRCDPISGHVSLFWYQQALGQGPEFLTYFQNEAQLDKSGLPSDRFFAERPEGSVSTLKIQRTQQEDSAVYLCASSLVDGYNSPLHFGNGTRLTVT.

V and J are TRBV6-5 and TRBJ1-5, with D possibly TRBD1 on 5 matching bases. The CDR3 totals 14 residues. Germline CDR1 MNHEY, CDR2 SVGAGI. V dropped 0 bases and J dropped 9 bases, with 12 bases sitting between them. The chain's CDR3 is CASSYSGVGGPQHF. The CDR3, as DNA: TGTGCCAGCAGTTACTCGGGGGTGGGAGGGCCCCAGCATTTT.

This chain uses TRBV27 with TRBJ2-1, with no clear D. V lost 9 bases to trimming and J lost 0 bases, with 18 bases between them. This CDR3 is built from 16 residues. Germline V lookup: CDR1 MNHEY, CDR2 SMNVEV (reference sequence). The CDR3 coding sequence is TGTGCCAGTGGCACCCCCTGGGTTAGCTCCTACAATGAGCAGTTCTTC. Translating gives CASGTPWVSSYNEQFF.

This clone appeared a single time. The chain recombines TRBV10-3 with TRBJ2-7; D may be TRBD1 or TRBD2 (5 bases each). The CDR3 has 12 amino acids. Germline V gene sequence: CDR1 ENHRY, CDR2 SYGVKD. Deletions cut 5 bases from V and 6 bases from J, with 11 bases between. This CDR3 is CAISPEGLEQYF. DNA for the CDR3: TGTGCCATCAGTCCCGAGGGGCTCGAGCAGTACTTC.

This clone was found once. The chain recombines TRBV2 with TRBJ2-1, with D unresolved. This CDR3 region has 16 residues. Germline CDR1 is SNHLY and CDR2 is FYNNEI. V lost 6 bases, J lost 7 bases, and 22 bases lay in between. The CDR3 here is CASRGEITIRLNEQFF. The CDR3, as DNA: TGTGCCAGCAGGGGCGAGATTACCATCCGGCTTAATGAGCAGTTCTTC.

This chain links TRBV9 with TRBJ2-6; 10 bases map to TRBD2. The CDR3 consists of 16 residues. In germline, CDR1 is SGDLS, CDR2 YYNGEE. V shed 5 bases, J shed 2 bases, and the junction held 4 bases outside the gene matches. The chain's CDR3 is CASRAGGGTGANVLTF. In DNA form, the CDR3 reads TGTGCCAGCAGAGCGGGAGGGGGTACTGGGGCCAACGTCCTGACTTTC. The full variable domain, with the rest looked up from reference TRBV9 and TRBJ2-6, is DSGVTQTPKHLITATGQRVTLRCSPRSGDLSVYWYQQSLDQGLQFLIQYYNGEERAKGNILERFSAQQFPDLHSELNLSSLELGDSALYFCASRAGGGTGANVLTFGAGSRLTVL.